This T cell receptor (beta chain) was identified in a study of blood T cell repertoires in COVID-19. This CDR3 is 14 amino acids long. Germline lookup yields CDR1 SGHRS and CDR2 YFSETQ. V dropped 0 bases and J dropped 5 bases, with 8 bases sitting between them. Data came from immunoSEQ multiplex PCR; TCRdb stores just in-frame clones and leaves some out. Seen here are 230,000 or so clones, 84% observed once, and the top ten hold about 2%. The chain is built from TRBV5-1 and TRBJ2-2, with D perhaps TRBD2 (5 bases). The sequenced material came from peripheral blood. The receptor was derived from a man aged 40-50 years who had recovered from COVID-19. The CDR3 DNA follows: TGCGCCAGCAGCTTGGGCGGGCTTACCGGGGAGCTGTTTTTT. This encodes CASSLGGLTGELFF. Full variable domain (missing parts from reference TRBV5-1 and TRBJ2-2): KAGVTQTPRYLIKTRGQQVTLSCSPISGHRSVSWYQQTPGQGLQFLFEYFSETQRNKGNFPGRFSGRQFSNSRSEMNVSTLELGDSALYLCASSLGGLTGELFFGEGSRLTVL.